Included here is one TCR beta chain sequence, with context. The data derive from a study of Ad26.COV2.S vaccination and SARS-CoV-2 variants. Looking at the study overall: Trial arm assignment for the donor was COV1001 Ad26.COV2.S.

The CDR3 sequence is 12 residues long. After removal of 6 bases from V and 3 bases from J, the junction contained 3 bases not matched to a gene. Germline V gene data show CDR1 as SQVTM and CDR2 as ANQGSEA. TCRdb's table, derived via immunoSEQ multiplex PCR, lists solely in-frame clones and lacks some. Altogether about 350,000 clones are present, about 86% being singletons, with the ten largest covering around 10%. Treatment given: 19 received Ad26.COV2.S at low or high dose, single or two shots; several received placebo; per-sample allocation not given. Samples came from day 63 after the first vaccine or placebo injection.

V is TRBV29-1 and J is TRBJ1-1; 8 bases agree with TRBD1. Sample: peripheral blood, taken in a trial of Ad26.COV2.S vaccine versus placebo. The receptor was derived from a person aged 18-60 years who received the Ad26.COV2.S COVID-19 vaccine or a placebo. CDR3 DNA sequence: TGCAGCGTCTACAGGGGGGACACTGAAGCTTTCTTT. Residues: CSVYRGDTEAFF.